This TCR beta chain was identified during a study of cytomegalovirus exposure and HLA in healthy donors. PCR used 60 Vbeta primers and 13 Jbeta primers. TCRdb's table, derived via immunoSEQ multiplex PCR, lists solely in-frame clones and lacks some. The repertoire holds approximately 150,000 clones, with roughly 81% as singletons. This CDR3 spans 15 amino acids. Germline-derived CDR1 and CDR2 are MNHNS and SASEGT. The V gene lost 4 bases and the J gene lost 4 bases, with 17 bases spanning the gap. Overall study findings and caveats: Highly shared variants forming one cluster were likely a sequencing artifact. In a later analysis, common viral pathogens appeared linked to several of the most significant clusters. Later findings reportedly placed an Asian-associated ancestry cluster below the approximately 700-donor mean for N-insertions.

Details on this clone: Its antigen remains unknown.

The TCR comes from a woman aged 50 to 65 in good health and CMV-seronegative. Sequenced: PBMCs. The chain links TRBV6-1 to TRBJ2-7; a weak D match, TRBD2 (7 bases). The CDR3 sequence is CASSVSPGGVYEQYF. The CDR3 bases are TGTGCCAGCAGTGTGTCGCCGGGGGGCGTTTACGAGCAGTACTTC.